The 32 T cell receptor beta chains below were found in one sample sequenced in a study of Ad26.COV2.S vaccination and SARS-CoV-2 variants (dated by TCRdb to the early 2020s). Library method: the immunoSEQ multiplex PCR assay. Imported from immuneACCESS, the table was reduced by TCRdb to in-frame sequences with V and J called. These copies leave out some clones; in studies compared against another copy, an unresolved V gene accounts for under half, and the cause of the remainder is not known. Across this sample there are 400,000 to 450,000 clones, with over 75% seen only once. The ten largest account for over 9% of the sample. The treatment or condition label for this specimen denotes: 15 to 20 received Ad26.COV2.S at low or high dose, single or two shots; five or six received placebo; per-sample allocation not given. For vaccine and placebo recipients, repertoires were sequenced using samples collected on day 63 after the first injection.

Sequencing was performed on peripheral blood, taken in a trial of Ad26.COV2.S vaccine versus placebo. These receptors were obtained from a person between 18 and 59 years old who received the Ad26.COV2.S COVID-19 vaccine or a placebo.

This chain uses TRBV13 with TRBJ2-3, with D perhaps TRBD1 or TRBD2 (5 bases each). Germline V gene lookup returns CDR1 PRHDT and CDR2 FYEKMQ (reference sequence). Trimming shortened V by 0 bases and J by 4 bases, and 8 bases separated the two germline ends. The CDR3 contains 14 residues. This CDR3 is CASSLGEGPDTQYF. The DNA for the CDR3 is TGTGCCAGCAGCTTAGGTGAGGGACCAGATACGCAGTATTTT.

This rearrangement joins TRBV7-8 to TRBJ2-7; perhaps D is TRBD1 or TRBD2 (5 bases each). Germline CDR1 reads SGHVS; CDR2 reads FQNEAQ. CDR3 size: 14 residues. V gave up 0 bases and J gave up 4 bases, with 10 bases separating them. In nucleotides, the CDR3 is TGTGCCAGCAGCTTAGCGACGGGGACGTACGAGCAGTACTTC. Protein: CASSLATGTYEQYF.

This sequence joins TRBV13 and TRBJ2-1, with 11 nucleotides matching TRBD2. Per the germline V gene, CDR1 is PRHDT and CDR2 is FYEKMQ (reference sequence). V trimming: 4 bases; J trimming: 8 bases; junction bases outside the gene matches: 13. The CDR3 totals 17 residues. In DNA, the CDR3 is TGTGCCAGCAGCTCAGACCGACTAGCGGGATCTTTCCATGAGCAGTTCTTC. Its translation: CASSSDRLAGSFHEQFF. Full variable domain (outside the CDR3, taken from reference TRBV13 and TRBJ2-1): AAGVIQSPRHLIKEKRETATLKCYPIPRHDTVYWYQQGPGQDPQFLISFYEKMQSDKGSIPDRFSAQQFSDYHSELNMSSLELGDSALYFCASSSDRLAGSFHEQFFGPGTRLTVL.

This rearrangement joins TRBV3-1 (or the pseudogene TRBV3-2) to TRBJ2-2; 7 nucleotides agree with TRBD2. The junction had 12 bases not matched to a gene; V was cut back by 6 bases and J by 5 bases. This CDR3 is 16 amino acids long. The germline V gene has CDR1 LGHDT and CDR2 YNNKEL (reference sequence). This chain's CDR3 is CASSPTSGIRTGELFF. In DNA form, the CDR3 reads TGTGCCAGCAGTCCAACAAGCGGGATACGTACCGGGGAGCTGTTTTTT.

The chain has TRBV11-2 and TRBJ2-1; D gene uncertain. The CDR3 has 14 residues. The V end was cut by 2 bases, the J end by 7 bases, with 12 bases between. Germline V lookup: CDR1 SGHAT, CDR2 FQNNGV. The CDR3 spells CASSLMVIWNEQFF. In nucleotides, the CDR3 is TGTGCCAGCAGCTTAATGGTAATTTGGAATGAGCAGTTCTTC.

The J gene is TRBJ2-2, the V gene TRBV7-9, with TRBD2 identical over 11 bases. The CDR3 sequence is 16 residues long. Germline CDR1 and CDR2: SEHNR and FQNEAQ (reference sequence). Unmatched junction bases numbered 5, after V lost 5 bases and J lost 3 bases. CDR3 protein: CASSRSGRVDTGELFF. In DNA form, the CDR3 reads TGTGCCAGCAGCCGTAGCGGGAGGGTGGACACCGGGGAGCTGTTTTTT.

The chain is built from TRBV15 and TRBJ1-4; TRBD1 agrees at 8 bases. V dropped 3 bases and J dropped 5; count of bases not matched to a gene: 5. Germline CDR1 reads LNHNV; CDR2 reads YYDKDF (reference sequence). This CDR3 contains 15 residues. CDR3 sequence (DNA): TGTGCCACCAGCAGGCGGACAGGGCACAATGAAAAACTGTTTTTT. It encodes CATSRRTGHNEKLFF. The entire variable domain, with the rest obtained from reference TRBV15 and TRBJ1-4, is as follows: DAMVIQNPRYQVTQFGKPVTLSCSQTLNHNVMYWYQQKSSQAPKLLFHYYDKDFNNEADTPDNFQSRRPNTSFCFLDIRSPGLGDTAMYLCATSRRTGHNEKLFFGSGTQLSVL.

J is TRBJ2-6 and V is TRBV7-2; D might be TRBD1 (5 bases). The CDR3 is made up of 15 amino acids. Germline loops: CDR1 SGHTA, CDR2 FQGNSA. Trimming cost V 3 bases and J 1 base, with 7 bases left between them. CDR3: CASSFRQSGANVLTF. CDR3 bases: TGTGCCAGCAGCTTTAGACAGTCTGGGGCCAACGTCCTGACTTTC.

The chain has TRBV18 and TRBJ2-1, with TRBD2 as a possible D gene (6 bases). This CDR3 spans 15 amino acids. CDR1 is KGHSH and CDR2 is LQKENI in the germline V gene. Trimming cost V 4 bases and J 2 bases, with 12 bases left between them. CDR3 loop: CASSLPAGTYNEQFF. CDR3 nucleotides: TGTGCCAGCTCACTACCCGCGGGGACCTACAATGAGCAGTTCTTC.

As regards this clone: One end of the junction varies from germline; a read error may be responsible. The chain is built from TRBV3-1 (or the pseudogene TRBV3-2) and TRBJ2-1; D uncertain. Per the germline V gene, CDR1 is LGHDT and CDR2 is YNNKEL (reference sequence). This CDR3 region has 12 residues. The CDR3 protein is CASSQDYSEQFF. The CDR3 DNA reads TGTGCCAGCAGCCAAGATTACAGTGAGCAGTTCTTC.

The chain carries TRBV29-1 and TRBJ2-3; D is uncertain. Trimming removed 3 bases from V and 2 bases from J, with 6 bases in between. The CDR3 runs 12 residues. Germline assignment: CDR1 SQVTM and CDR2 ANQGSEA. The chain's CDR3 is CSVDYLTDTQYF. CDR3 DNA sequence: TGCAGCGTTGACTATCTCACAGATACGCAGTATTTT.

The chain employs TRBV5-6 and TRBJ2-3, with 7 bases lining up with TRBD2. With V trimmed by 0 bases and J by 4 bases, 2 bases remained unmatched. Germline V gene sequence: CDR1 SGHDT, CDR2 YYEEEE. This CDR3 is 14 amino acids long. CDR3 in DNA: TGTGCCAGCAGCTTGGGCGGGAGTGCAGATACGCAGTATTTT. Amino acid sequence: CASSLGGSADTQYF.

The chain employs TRBV10-3 and TRBJ1-2, with D perhaps matching TRBD1 (6 bases). Germline V gives CDR1 ENHRY, CDR2 SYGVKD. Trimming took 2 bases from V and 0 from J, leaving 13 bases between them. This CDR3 has 16 residues. The CDR3 DNA follows: TGTGCCATCAGTGAGACGGGGGACACTACTAACTATGGCTACACCTTC. Its protein is CAISETGDTTNYGYTF.

The table lists this clone with a few counts. The chain has TRBV19 and TRBJ2-6; maybe TRBD1 (7 bases). The CDR3 extends over 15 amino acids. From germline, CDR1 is LNHDA and CDR2 SQIVND (reference sequence). The ends were cut back, 4 bases at V and 12 bases at J, with 19 bases in the middle. The CDR3 region is CASSSGTENDAVLTF. CDR3 nucleotide sequence: TGTGCCAGTAGTAGCGGGACAGAGAATGACGCCGTCCTGACTTTC. Drawing the rest from reference TRBV19 and TRBJ2-6, the complete variable domain is DGGITQSPKYLFRKEGQNVTLSCEQNLNHDAMYWYRQDPGQGLRLIYYSQIVNDFQKGDIAEGYSVSREKKESFPLTVTSAQKNPTAFYLCASSSGTENDAVLTFGAGSRLTVL.

The chain joins TRBV24-1 to TRBJ2-5; D not certain. Per germline, CDR1 KGHDR and CDR2 SFDVKD. This CDR3 has 14 residues. V gave up 2 bases and J gave up 2 bases, with 8 bases separating them. Written as DNA, the CDR3 is TGTGCCACCAGTGATTGGGTAGATCAAGAGACCCAGTACTTC. Translated, it gives CATSDWVDQETQYF.

This clone was observed a few times. The same CDR3 also results from other DNA sequences found in this sample. The V gene is TRBV5-1, the J gene TRBJ1-2; D is uncertain. CDR1 and CDR2 (germline): SGHRS, YFSETQ. Trimming cost V 1 base and J 7 bases, with 11 bases left between them. The CDR3 length is 13 residues. The CDR3 protein is CASSLQGIGGYTF. The CDR3 region has the DNA TGCGCCAGCAGCTTGCAAGGGATTGGTGGCTACACCTTC.

This clone was observed a single time. A read error may account for a junction end that differs from germline. As DNA, the CDR3 is TGTGCCAGCAGATACTCCGTCCTACAGGGCTTAGCGGCTATGAACACTGAAGCTTTCTTT. Amino acid sequence: CASRYSVLQGLAAMNTEAFF. The J gene is TRBJ1-1, the V gene TRBV6-2 or TRBV6-3; D is possibly TRBD1 (6 bases). In germline, CDR1 is MNHEY, CDR2 SVGEGT. The CDR3 runs 20 residues.

The chain couples TRBV9 to TRBJ1-2; D is uncertain. Trimming removed 4 bases from V and 8 bases from J, with 18 bases in between. Germline V gene sequence: CDR1 SGDLS, CDR2 YYNGEE. CDR3 length: 14 amino acids. The DNA for the CDR3 is TGTGCCAGCAGCCTGTCGGGTGTACAGAGCGGCTACACCTTC. It yields the protein CASSLSGVQSGYTF.

The chain links TRBV6-5 to TRBJ1-1; no clear D gene. The CDR3 length is 13 residues. Germline V gene sequence: CDR1 MNHEY, CDR2 SVGAGI. The V end was cut by 6 bases, the J end by 3 bases, with 11 bases between. This chain's CDR3 is CASSNPLDTEAFF. In DNA form, the CDR3 reads TGTGCCAGCAGCAACCCCCTCGACACTGAAGCTTTCTTT.

The rearrangement links TRBV3-1 (or the pseudogene TRBV3-2) to TRBJ1-1, with D unresolved. Germline CDR1 and CDR2: LGHDT and YNNKEL (reference sequence). V was clipped by 1 base and J by 6 bases, with 15 bases between them. This CDR3 is 15 amino acids long. The CDR3 loop reads CASSQVVQVRSEAFF. The CDR3 DNA reads TGTGCCAGCAGCCAAGTCGTGCAGGTTCGCTCTGAAGCTTTCTTT.

The V and J genes are TRBV11-2 and TRBJ2-1; 9 bases are a match to TRBD2. After removal of 0 bases from V and 7 bases from J, the junction contained 16 bases not matched to a gene. Germline CDR1 SGHAT, CDR2 FQNNGV. The CDR3 has 19 amino acids. This CDR3 reads CASSLELAGISKYWNEQFF. DNA for the CDR3: TGTGCCAGCAGCTTAGAACTAGCGGGCATCTCAAAATATTGGAATGAGCAGTTCTTC.

This sequence joins TRBV30 and TRBJ1-1; D is uncertain. The V end lost 3 bases, the J end lost 1 base, and 12 bases lay between the germline ends. Germline V gene data show CDR1 as GTSNPN and CDR2 as SVGIG (reference sequence). The length of the CDR3 is 14 residues. The CDR3 nucleotides are TGTGCCTGGAGCAAAGGGTCCGGGAACACTGAAGCTTTCTTT. Translated, it gives CAWSKGSGNTEAFF.

The chain carries TRBV27 and TRBJ1-6; D call uncertain. This CDR3 spans 12 amino acids. V was cut by 5 bases and J by 9 bases, with 8 bases left in between. The germline CDR1 and CDR2 sequences are MNHEY and SMNVEV (reference sequence). The CDR3: CASSEVGSPLHF. The DNA for the CDR3 is TGTGCCAGCAGTGAAGTGGGTTCACCCCTCCACTTT.

The rearrangement uses TRBV10-3 and TRBJ1-5; D perhaps matches TRBD1 (5 bases). There are 14 residues in the CDR3. The V and J ends lost 3 bases and 2 bases respectively, with 8 bases between them. Germline V gene sequence: CDR1 ENHRY, CDR2 SYGVKD. The CDR3 DNA reads as TGTGCCATCAGTGAAGGGGAAGGCAATCAGCCCCAGCATTTT. This sequence encodes CAISEGEGNQPQHF.

The J gene is TRBJ2-7, the V gene TRBV18; D is undetermined. This CDR3 contains 14 residues. The V gene's germline CDR1 is KGHSH and CDR2 LQKENI. Trimming pared 3 bases from V and 0 bases from J, leaving 9 bases between. The CDR3 DNA reads TGTGCCAGCTCACCCATGCAGAGCTCCTACGAGCAGTACTTC. Residues: CASSPMQSSYEQYF.

In its sample, this clone was seen once. The chain links TRBV13 to TRBJ2-3, with a possible D match to TRBD1 (7 bases). Trimming stripped 2 bases from V and 1 base from J, with 10 bases between. This CDR3 has 15 amino acids. Germline CDR1 is PRHDT and CDR2 is FYEKMQ (reference sequence). CDR3 sequence: CASSLRGTGTDTQYF. The CDR3 coding sequence is TGTGCCAGCAGCTTACGGGGGACAGGCACAGATACGCAGTATTTT.

V is TRBV25-1 and J is TRBJ1-1; 9 bases agree with TRBD1. With V trimmed by 2 bases and J by 1 base, 11 bases remained unmatched. CDR3 length equals 18 residues. Per the germline V gene, CDR1 is MGHDK and CDR2 is SYGVNS. CDR3 nucleotides: TGTGCCAGCAGTGAAGGTCCAAGGACAGGGGCAGGGAACACTGAAGCTTTCTTT. Its protein product is CASSEGPRTGAGNTEAFF.

V usage is TRBV9 and J usage is TRBJ2-1; D possibly uses TRBD1 or TRBD2 (6 bases each). The length of the CDR3 is 16 residues. CDR1 is SGDLS, CDR2 YYNGEE, per germline. V shed 2 bases and J shed 7 bases, with 19 bases lying between them. The CDR3 nucleotides read TGTGCCAGCAGCGTTGCCTCACTTGGGGGGCCTAATGAGCAGTTCTTC. As protein: CASSVASLGGPNEQFF.

The CDR3 coding sequence is TGCGCCAGCAGCACCCAGGTCTCTGGAAACACCATATATTTT. Translated: CASSTQVSGNTIYF. The rearrangement joins TRBV4-1 to TRBJ1-3; D uncertain. Trimming removed 5 bases at V and 0 bases at J, with 8 bases between. Germline loops: CDR1 MGHRA, CDR2 YSYEKL. CDR3 length equals 14 residues.

This clone was detected once. The chain couples TRBV12-3 or TRBV12-4 to TRBJ1-1; no clear D gene. CDR3 length: 13 residues. The V and J ends lost 2 bases and 3 bases respectively, with 7 bases between them. The DNA of the CDR3 is TGTGCCAGCAGTTTACGGGGAGACACTGAAGCTTTCTTT. Translating gives CASSLRGDTEAFF.

In its sample, this clone was seen once. The chain is built from TRBV6-6 and TRBJ2-4; 7 bases map to TRBD2. CDR3 length: 15 residues. In germline, CDR1 is MNHNY, CDR2 SVGAGI (reference sequence). Germline trimming cut 7 bases from V and 3 bases from J; bases unmatched to any gene: 9. The CDR3 sequence: CASKEGWGGKNIQYF. For the CDR3, the DNA is TGTGCCAGCAAGGAGGGTTGGGGGGGCAAAAACATTCAGTACTTC.

J is TRBJ1-1 and V is TRBV19; no definite D call. Germline values: CDR1 LNHDA, CDR2 SQIVND (reference sequence). Trimming left V 2 bases short and J 3 bases short, with 10 bases between. The CDR3 is made up of 14 amino acids. The CDR3: CASSIYGVDTEAFF. The CDR3, as DNA: TGTGCCAGTAGTATATATGGGGTGGACACTGAAGCTTTCTTT.